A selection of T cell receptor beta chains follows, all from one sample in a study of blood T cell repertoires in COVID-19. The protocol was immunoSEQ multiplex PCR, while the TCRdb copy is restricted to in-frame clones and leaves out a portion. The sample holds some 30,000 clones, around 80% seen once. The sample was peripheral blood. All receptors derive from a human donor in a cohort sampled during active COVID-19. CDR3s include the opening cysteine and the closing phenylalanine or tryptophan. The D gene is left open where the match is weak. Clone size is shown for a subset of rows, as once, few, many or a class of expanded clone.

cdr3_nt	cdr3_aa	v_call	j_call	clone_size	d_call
TGTGCCAGCAGCTTGATCGACAGGGGCCTTTCGACCGGGGAGCTGTTTTTT	CASSLIDRGLSTGELFF	TRBV5-6	TRBJ2-2	-	TRBD1
TGCGCCAGCAGCTCGGGGACAGGGTTACTCTACGAGCAGTACTTC	CASSSGTGLLYEQYF	TRBV5-1	TRBJ2-7	-	TRBD1
TGTGCCAGCAGCTTAGGGGACAGACAAACTAATGAAAAACTGTTTTTT	CASSLGDRQTNEKLFF	TRBV7-9	TRBJ1-4	-	TRBD1
TGCAGCGCTGGACAGGGTAACGCTTTCTTT	CSAGQGNAFF	TRBV29-1	TRBJ1-1	-	TRBD1
TGTGCCAGCAGGCCGGGCCGGGGGAGCGGGGGCCTCTCTGGGGCCAACGTCCTGACTTTC	CASRPGRGSGGLSGANVLTF	TRBV2	TRBJ2-6	-	TRBD2
TGTGCCTGGAGGAGGGGAGGGAGCAATCAGCCCCAGCATTTT	CAWRRGGSNQPQHF	TRBV30	TRBJ1-5	-	-
TGTGCCAGCAGCGAGGGGGGGGCAACTAATGAAAAACTGTTTTTT	CASSEGGATNEKLFF	TRBV7-2	TRBJ1-4	-	-
TGTGCCAGCAGTTACGTCGTCTTGGAGCTGTTTTTT	CASSYVVLELFF	TRBV6-2/TRBV6-3	TRBJ2-2	-	-
TGTGCCAGCACCACCCCTAGACGGGGGGAGAACACTGAAGCTTTCTTT	CASTTPRRGENTEAFF	TRBV11-3	TRBJ1-1	-	-
TGTGCCAGCAGCTTTAACAGGAATGCTAATTCACCCCTCCACTTT	CASSFNRNANSPLHF	TRBV11-2	TRBJ1-6	-	-
TGCGCCAGCAGCTTGGAGGCCGCGGTCTACAATGAGCAGTTCTTC	CASSLEAAVYNEQFF	TRBV5-1	TRBJ2-1	-	-
TGTGCCAGCAGGCCAGGCTTTAATTCACCCCTCCACTTT	CASRPGFNSPLHF	TRBV2	TRBJ1-6	-	-
TGCGCCAGCAGCTATCCGGGGGGGCAGGTAGATACGCAGTATTTT	CASSYPGGQVDTQYF	TRBV5-1	TRBJ2-3	-	TRBD2
TGTGCCAGCAGCTTAGGGACAGGGACAGAAAACTATGGCTACACCTTC	CASSLGTGTENYGYTF	TRBV11-2	TRBJ1-2	-	TRBD1
TGCGCCAGCAGCCCAGACAGGGTTGCAACTAATGAAAAACTGTTTTTT	CASSPDRVATNEKLFF	TRBV4-1	TRBJ1-4	-	TRBD1
TGTGCCAGCAGCTTAACAGCACAAGACAATCAGCCCCAGCATTTT	CASSLTAQDNQPQHF	TRBV7-2	TRBJ1-5	-	-
TGTGCCAGCGGGACAGGGGGCGCGGGGGAGCAGTACTTC	CASGTGGAGEQYF	TRBV18	TRBJ2-7	-	TRBD1
TGTGCCAGTAGGCGACTAGCGGGGGGGTCAGATACGCAGTATTTT	CASRRLAGGSDTQYF	TRBV19	TRBJ2-3	-	TRBD2
TGTGCCAGCAGCTTAATGGAGAATTCACCCCTCCACTTT	CASSLMENSPLHF	TRBV11-2	TRBJ1-6	-	-
TGTGCCAGCAGCCATAATAGCGGGTTCGGCACAGATACGCAGTATTTT	CASSHNSGFGTDTQYF	TRBV3-1/TRBV3-2	TRBJ2-3	-	TRBD2
TGTGCCAGCAGCTCGGGACATCAGTCCTACAATGAGCAGTTCTTC	CASSSGHQSYNEQFF	TRBV6-5	TRBJ2-1	once	-
TGTGCCAGCAGTTACGCCGGGACAAGCAATCAGCCCCAGCATTTT	CASSYAGTSNQPQHF	TRBV6-6	TRBJ1-5	few	-
TGTGCCAGCAGTTCGGCCCGGGCCCAGTACTTC	CASSSARAQYF	TRBV25-1	TRBJ2-5	-	-
TGTGCCAGTAGTAGAAGGGAGGGCTACAATGAGCAGTTCTTC	CASSRREGYNEQFF	TRBV19	TRBJ2-1	-	TRBD2
TGTGCCAGCAGCCGGGGATATGGGAACACTGAAGCTTTCTTT	CASSRGYGNTEAFF	TRBV9	TRBJ1-1	-	-
TGTGCCAGCAGTGAAGGGGGGGGGCTCGGGGAGACCCAGTACTTC	CASSEGGGLGETQYF	TRBV2	TRBJ2-5	-	-
TGTGCCAGGGGCGGGGTTGGGACCGGGGAGCTGTTTTTT	CARGGVGTGELFF	TRBV2	TRBJ2-2	many	-
TGTGCCAGCAGCTTAGGTTCGCGCCAGGGGGAGCAGTACTTC	CASSLGSRQGEQYF	TRBV7-8	TRBJ2-7	-	-
TGTGCCAGCAGCACCTACTCCTACAATGAGCAGTTCTTC	CASSTYSYNEQFF	TRBV6-2/TRBV6-3	TRBJ2-1	-	-
TGTGCCAGCAGCGCGGAAGCGGGGCTCGGGAATGAGCAGTTCTTC	CASSAEAGLGNEQFF	TRBV9	TRBJ2-1	-	TRBD2
TGTGCCAGCAGCCAAGGGGTAGGCACAGATACGCAGTATTTT	CASSQGVGTDTQYF	TRBV5-8	TRBJ2-3	-	-
TGTGCCAGCAGCGGTCACAGGGGGCGGGACACTGAAGCTTTCTTT	CASSGHRGRDTEAFF	TRBV14	TRBJ1-1	once	TRBD1
TGTGCCAGCAGCCTCCGAGCCGAGCAGTACTTC	CASSLRAEQYF	TRBV13	TRBJ2-7	-	-
TGTGCCTGGAGTGCTCAAGAGGCAGGGGGCTACACCTTC	CAWSAQEAGGYTF	TRBV30	TRBJ1-2	-	-
TGTGCCATCAGTGAGTCACAGGGGGCCGGTCAGCCCCAGCATTTT	CAISESQGAGQPQHF	TRBV10-3	TRBJ1-5	-	TRBD1
TGTGCCAGCAGCTTAGGTTTATCGTCGCGGGGGGGCAACTACGAGCAGTACTTC	CASSLGLSSRGGNYEQYF	TRBV7-8	TRBJ2-7	-	TRBD2
TGTGCCAGCAGCTTAGCTCCGGGGACTTACTCTGGAAACACCATATATTTT	CASSLAPGTYSGNTIYF	TRBV7-2	TRBJ1-3	few	-
TGTGCCAGCAGTGGGAGTGGGGGGTCCAATCAGCCCCAGCATTTT	CASSGSGGSNQPQHF	TRBV2	TRBJ1-5	-	-
TGCAGCGCCGGGGACTACGAGCAGTACTTC	CSAGDYEQYF	TRBV29-1	TRBJ2-7	-	-
TGTGCCAGCTCCCAAACCGAGTCTGGCTACACCTTC	CASSQTESGYTF	TRBV18	TRBJ1-2	-	-
TGTGCCAGCTCACCCTTAGGACAGTCGAACACCGGGGAGCTGTTTTTT	CASSPLGQSNTGELFF	TRBV18	TRBJ2-2	-	-
TGTGCCAGCTCACCACGAGACGGGAACTATGGCTACACCTTC	CASSPRDGNYGYTF	TRBV18	TRBJ1-2	-	-
TGCGCCAGCAGCTCGGGACAGCCTAACTATGGCTACACCTTC	CASSSGQPNYGYTF	TRBV5-1	TRBJ1-2	-	TRBD1
TGTGCCAGCTCACCCCGGGACAGGGGGGCCCATGGCTACACCTTC	CASSPRDRGAHGYTF	TRBV18	TRBJ1-2	-	TRBD1
TGTGCCAGCTCGAGGGACAGGGGGCTGGTGGACACTGAAGCTTTCTTT	CASSRDRGLVDTEAFF	TRBV18	TRBJ1-1	-	TRBD1
TGCGCCAGCAGCCAAGACCCGGGACAGGGGAATTCACCCCTCCACTTT	CASSQDPGQGNSPLHF	TRBV4-3	TRBJ1-6	-	TRBD1
TGTGCCAGCTCCCCGGACAGCAACTATGGCTACACCTTC	CASSPDSNYGYTF	TRBV18	TRBJ1-2	-	-
TGTGCCAGCAGTTTCATCCCAGCCGCAGGGGGCACTGAAGCTTTCTTT	CASSFIPAAGGTEAFF	TRBV27	TRBJ1-1	-	TRBD1
TGTGCCAGCAGTCGGACAGGGGGGGCAGCTTACGAGCAGTACTTC	CASSRTGGAAYEQYF	TRBV7-9	TRBJ2-7	-	TRBD1
TGTGCCAGCTCACCTGTGGGGCCCGGAGTACAAGAGACCCAGTACTTC	CASSPVGPGVQETQYF	TRBV18	TRBJ2-5	few	-
TGTGCCAGCAGTCCTCTCCGGGGGGCAGATACGCAGTATTTT	CASSPLRGADTQYF	TRBV2	TRBJ2-3	-	TRBD2
TGTGCCAGCGCTAGTCGGCCAGCGGGGAGGTACAATGAGCAGTTCTTC	CASASRPAGRYNEQFF	TRBV7-8	TRBJ2-1	-	TRBD2
TGTGCCAGCAGCCCGCAGGGTCCCTATAATTCACCCCTCCACTTT	CASSPQGPYNSPLHF	TRBV7-9	TRBJ1-6	few	-
TGCGCCAGCAGCCTTCGGGACAGGGGTAATGAAAAACTGTTTTTT	CASSLRDRGNEKLFF	TRBV4-1	TRBJ1-4	-	TRBD1
TGTGCCAGCAGTGAAGGAGGGTTTGACAATCAGCCCCAGCATTTT	CASSEGGFDNQPQHF	TRBV2	TRBJ1-5	-	-
TGTGCCAGCAGCCCCACGGGGTCTAGCACAGATACGCAGTATTTT	CASSPTGSSTDTQYF	TRBV7-2	TRBJ2-3	-	-
TGTGCCAGCAGCCCAAGACAGGGCCAAGAGACCCAGTACTTC	CASSPRQGQETQYF	TRBV7-2	TRBJ2-5	once	TRBD1
TGTGCCAGCAGCTCGGGGGGGCTAAGGTCCTACAATGAGCAGTTCTTC	CASSSGGLRSYNEQFF	TRBV7-2	TRBJ2-1	-	TRBD2
TGTGCCAGCAGCCAAGTTTTTTTGGACAGGGAAGCTTTCTTT	CASSQVFLDREAFF	TRBV3-1/TRBV3-2	TRBJ1-1	-	TRBD1